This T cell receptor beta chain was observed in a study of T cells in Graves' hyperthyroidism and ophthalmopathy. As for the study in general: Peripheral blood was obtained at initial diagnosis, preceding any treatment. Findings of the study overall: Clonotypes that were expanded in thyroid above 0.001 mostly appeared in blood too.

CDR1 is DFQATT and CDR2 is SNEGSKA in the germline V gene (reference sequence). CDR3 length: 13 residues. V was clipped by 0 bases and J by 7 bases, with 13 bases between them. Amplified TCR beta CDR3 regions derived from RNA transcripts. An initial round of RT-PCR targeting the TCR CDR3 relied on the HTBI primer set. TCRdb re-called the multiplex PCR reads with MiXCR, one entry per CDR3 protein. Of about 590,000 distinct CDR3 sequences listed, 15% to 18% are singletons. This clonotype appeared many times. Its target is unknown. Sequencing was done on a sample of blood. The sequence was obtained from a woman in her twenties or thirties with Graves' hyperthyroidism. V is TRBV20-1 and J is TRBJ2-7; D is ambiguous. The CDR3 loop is CSARDRPYGEQYF. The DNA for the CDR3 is TGCAGTGCTAGAGATCGACCTTACGGTGAGCAGTACTTC.